The rows below give T cell receptor beta chains drawn from one sample of a study of CD8+ T cells in alopecia areata. TCRdb's table, derived via immunoSEQ multiplex PCR, lists solely in-frame clones and lacks some. The repertoire holds approximately 130,000 clones, with over 55% as singletons. Sequenced here: CD4+ T cells sorted from blood, sampled at week 4, from a patient treated with tofacitinib. Receptors originate from a human donor with alopecia areata. The CDR3 runs from the conserved cysteine through the conserved F or W. The order of the fields is J gene, V gene, D gene, clone size, CDR3 DNA, CDR3 protein. A D gene is named only where the DNA matches it firmly. Expanded clones are given a class, and other clones once, few, many or no size at all.

TRBJ1-5 TRBV30 NA few TGTGCCTGGAGTGGGGACGGAAATCAGCCCCAGCATTTT CAWSGDGNQPQHF
TRBJ2-1 TRBV5-6 NA NA TGTGCCAGCAGCCCACCAGGGTATGAGCAGTTCTTC CASSPPGYEQFF
TRBJ2-7 TRBV5-5 NA NA TGTGCCAGCAGCTGGAAGACAGCGCGCGAGCAGTACTTC CASSWKTAREQYF
TRBJ1-5 TRBV2 TRBD1 NA TGTGCCAGCAGTGAAATCGGACAGGGCAATCAGCCCCAGCATTTT CASSEIGQGNQPQHF
TRBJ2-1 TRBV5-1 TRBD2 few TGCGCCAGCAGCGATGGTCCAGCGGGGGGGCCAAATGAGCAGTTCTTC CASSDGPAGGPNEQFF
TRBJ2-1 TRBV5-4 NA NA TGTGCCAGCTACTCTCTTGTCGAGCAGTTCTTC CASYSLVEQFF
TRBJ2-3 TRBV5-5 TRBD2 once TGTGCCAGCATCCTTCGCCCAACTAGCGGGAGGACAGATACGCAGTATTTT CASILRPTSGRTDTQYF
TRBJ2-5 TRBV15 NA NA TGTGCCACCAGCAGGGACAGTCTATCAGAGACCCAGTACTTC CATSRDSLSETQYF
TRBJ1-2 TRBV5-4 NA NA TGTGCCAGCAGCTTGGACAGGTTGGAGGATGGCTACACCTTC CASSLDRLEDGYTF
TRBJ2-7 TRBV4-1 NA NA TGCGCCAGCAGCCAAGGGGGGACGGGAACCTACGAGCAGTACTTC CASSQGGTGTYEQYF
TRBJ1-5 TRBV28 NA few TGTGCCAGCAGGGCGGGCAATCAGCCCCAGCATTTT CASRAGNQPQHF
TRBJ2-7 TRBV6-5 TRBD1 NA TGTGCCAGCAGTTACTCTGGACAGGGGGCAATGTACGAGCAGTACTTC CASSYSGQGAMYEQYF
TRBJ2-5 TRBV4-2 NA NA TGTGCCAGCAGCCAAGATAGGCTTCAAGAGACCCAGTACTTC CASSQDRLQETQYF
TRBJ2-3 TRBV5-1 NA NA TGCGCCAGCAGCTTGATGGGGGATAGCGGCACAGATACGCAGTATTTT CASSLMGDSGTDTQYF
TRBJ2-1 TRBV7-9 NA few TGTGCCAGCAGCTTAGGTGGGAACGCTGAGCAGTTCTTC CASSLGGNAEQFF
TRBJ2-5 TRBV14 TRBD2 NA TGTGCCAGCAGCCAAGGGACTAGCGGGGGCCTCCAAGAGACCCAGTACTTC CASSQGTSGGLQETQYF
TRBJ2-1 TRBV2 TRBD2 NA TGTGCCAGCAGTGTAGCGGGGCCCTACAATGAGCAGTTCTTC CASSVAGPYNEQFF
TRBJ2-4 TRBV29-1 NA NA TGCAGCGGTCGGGTGACCAAAAACATTCAGTACTTC CSGRVTKNIQYF
TRBJ2-4 TRBV25-1 TRBD2 NA TGTGCCAGCAGTGAAGCGGGAGAAAACATTCAGTACTTC CASSEAGENIQYF
TRBJ2-1 TRBV6-1 TRBD2 many TGTGCCAGCCTCGGACTAGAGGTTGAGTTCTTC CASLGLEVEFF
TRBJ2-3 TRBV30 NA NA TGTGCCTGGGACAGGCGAGGGGTGGGCACAGATACGCAGTATTTT CAWDRRGVGTDTQYF
TRBJ1-3 TRBV18 TRBD1 few TGTGCCAGCTCACCTTCCCCAAGGACAGGGAGAAACACCATATATTTT CASSPSPRTGRNTIYF
TRBJ2-3 TRBV5-1 NA NA TGCGCCAGCAGCTTGCGGGGGAGCACAGATACGCAGTATTTT CASSLRGSTDTQYF
TRBJ2-7 TRBV28 TRBD1 NA TGTGCCAGCAGTGACCTGTATACCGGGACAGGGGCCTACGAGCAGTACTTC CASSDLYTGTGAYEQYF
TRBJ2-1 TRBV2 NA NA TGTGCCAGCACCCCTGACAATGAGCAGTTCTTC CASTPDNEQFF
TRBJ1-1 TRBV2 NA NA TGTGCCAGCAGTGAAGCACTGGGAGTGCATGCTTTCTTT CASSEALGVHAFF
TRBJ1-1 TRBV14 NA NA TGTGCCAGCAGCCGGTATATAGGGAACACTGAAGCTTTCTTT CASSRYIGNTEAFF
TRBJ2-1 TRBV10-3 TRBD2 NA TGTGCCATCAGTGAGTCGCCTAGCGGGAGCGATGAGCAGTTCTTC CAISESPSGSDEQFF
TRBJ2-3 TRBV27 NA once TGTGCCAGCAGTTCAGGGGTCCCAGATACGCAGTATTTT CASSSGVPDTQYF
TRBJ1-2 TRBV29-1 TRBD1 NA TGCAGCGTAGCACAGGGGGCGGACTATGGCTACACCTTC CSVAQGADYGYTF
TRBJ1-3 TRBV30 NA NA TGTGCCTGGAGTTCTGGAAACACCATATATTTT CAWSSGNTIYF
TRBJ2-7 TRBV30 NA few TGTGCCTGGGACCTGGACCGAAACTCCTACGAGCAGTACTTC CAWDLDRNSYEQYF
TRBJ1-2 TRBV5-4 TRBD1 few TGTGCCAGCAGCCCCCTCCGGGGAGGGGGCGCGGACTATGGCTACACCTTC CASSPLRGGGADYGYTF
TRBJ1-4 TRBV2 NA NA TGTGCCAGCAGTGACAACAGGTTGAATGAAAAACTGTTTTTT CASSDNRLNEKLFF
TRBJ2-5 TRBV5-4 TRBD2 NA TGTGCCAGCAGCTTTGGCCCCGGGACTAGCGGGGAAGAGACCCAGTACTTC CASSFGPGTSGEETQYF
TRBJ2-5 TRBV7-9 NA NA TGTGCCAGCAGCCCTCAAACAGGGGAGACCCAGTACTTC CASSPQTGETQYF
TRBJ2-7 TRBV5-6 TRBD1 NA TGTGCCAGCAGCTTGTGGGACAGGGATCTCTACGAGCAGTACTTC CASSLWDRDLYEQYF
TRBJ1-1 TRBV4-2 TRBD1 NA TGTGCCAGCAGCCGGCAAGACAGGGTGAACACTGAAGCTTTCTTT CASSRQDRVNTEAFF
TRBJ2-3 TRBV28 NA few TGTGCCAGCAACCCGGAGGGGCGCACAGATACGCAGTATTTT CASNPEGRTDTQYF
TRBJ2-1 TRBV2 NA NA TGTGCCAGCCACAACGGCGGCTCAGTGCATGAGCAGTTCTTC CASHNGGSVHEQFF
TRBJ2-1 TRBV19 NA NA TGTGCCAGTAGTATCCCCGTGGCGGGAGAGCAGTTCTTC CASSIPVAGEQFF
TRBJ2-5 TRBV27 NA NA TGTGCCAGCACCTTCCGGAGGGGAGAGACCCAGTACTTC CASTFRRGETQYF
TRBJ2-1 TRBV30 NA few TGTGCCTGGAGCTCTCTACCCCGCTTGGGTGGGAATGAGCAGTTCTTC CAWSSLPRLGGNEQFF
TRBJ2-7 TRBV28 NA NA TGTGCCAGCAGTACCCGTACGGAGCAGTACTTC CASSTRTEQYF
TRBJ1-2 TRBV5-1 TRBD1 few TGCGCCAGCAGCTCCCGAACCGACAGGGGGGACTATGGCTACACCTTC CASSSRTDRGDYGYTF
TRBJ2-7 TRBV29-1 TRBD1 NA TGCAGCGTTGAGGGTGGGACAGGGTTATACTTC CSVEGGTGLYF
TRBJ2-5 TRBV29-1 NA few TGCAGCGTTAACAAGGGAGGAGCCCAAGAGACCCAGTACTTC CSVNKGGAQETQYF
TRBJ2-1 TRBV4-2 TRBD2 NA TGTGCCAGCAGCCAAGCCAACATAGCGGGGGGCCTGTTCTTC CASSQANIAGGLFF
TRBJ2-3 TRBV4-2 TRBD2 NA TGTGCCAGCAGCCAAGATCGTCGGGGGGGCACAGATACGCAGTATTTT CASSQDRRGGTDTQYF
TRBJ2-5 TRBV6-5 NA NA TGTGCCAGCAGTTATCGAGAGACCCAGTACTTC CASSYRETQYF
TRBJ2-3 TRBV18 NA NA TGTGCCAGCTCACCAAATGGAGATACGCAGTATTTT CASSPNGDTQYF
TRBJ2-6 TRBV30 NA NA TGTGCCTGGACGAGGGCTGGGGCCAACGTCCTGACTTTC CAWTRAGANVLTF
TRBJ1-1 TRBV7-9 NA once TGTGCCAGCAGCTCGGACAGATTGAACACTGAAGCTTTCTTT CASSSDRLNTEAFF
TRBJ2-1 TRBV5-6 NA NA TGTGCCAGCACCGTCCTAACGGGTGTGCAGTTCTTC CASTVLTGVQFF
TRBJ2-7 TRBV10-3 NA NA TGTGCCATCAGTGACCGGTCCCTCTACGAGCAGTACTTC CAISDRSLYEQYF